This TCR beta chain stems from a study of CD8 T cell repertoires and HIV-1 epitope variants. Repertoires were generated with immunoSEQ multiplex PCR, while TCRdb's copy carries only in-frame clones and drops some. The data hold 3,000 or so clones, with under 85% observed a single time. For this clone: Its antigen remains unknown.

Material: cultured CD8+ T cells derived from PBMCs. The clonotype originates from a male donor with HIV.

This chain's CDR3 is CASSQGVRDIQYF. CDR3 bases: TGCGCCAGCAGCCAAGGGGTGAGGGACATTCAGTACTTC. The chain uses TRBV4-3 and TRBJ2-4; weak D call: TRBD2 (5 bases). Trimming removed 1 base at V and 8 bases at J, with 9 bases between. The CDR3 runs 13 residues. Germline V gene data show CDR1 as LGHNA and CDR2 as YSLEER.